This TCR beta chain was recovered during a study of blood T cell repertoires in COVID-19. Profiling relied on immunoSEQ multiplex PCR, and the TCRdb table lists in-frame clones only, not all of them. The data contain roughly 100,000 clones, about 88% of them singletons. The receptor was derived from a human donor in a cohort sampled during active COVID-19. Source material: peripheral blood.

CDR3 DNA: TGTGCCAGCAGTTACGTGGACAGGGTCAGGGGCACAGATACGCAGTATTTT. This encodes CASSYVDRVRGTDTQYF. V and J are TRBV6-2 or TRBV6-3 and TRBJ2-3, with 8 bases that match TRBD1. J gave up 1 base and V 2 bases, and 8 bases lay outside the gene matches. Germline CDR1 and CDR2: MNHEY and SVGEGT. The CDR3 totals 17 residues.